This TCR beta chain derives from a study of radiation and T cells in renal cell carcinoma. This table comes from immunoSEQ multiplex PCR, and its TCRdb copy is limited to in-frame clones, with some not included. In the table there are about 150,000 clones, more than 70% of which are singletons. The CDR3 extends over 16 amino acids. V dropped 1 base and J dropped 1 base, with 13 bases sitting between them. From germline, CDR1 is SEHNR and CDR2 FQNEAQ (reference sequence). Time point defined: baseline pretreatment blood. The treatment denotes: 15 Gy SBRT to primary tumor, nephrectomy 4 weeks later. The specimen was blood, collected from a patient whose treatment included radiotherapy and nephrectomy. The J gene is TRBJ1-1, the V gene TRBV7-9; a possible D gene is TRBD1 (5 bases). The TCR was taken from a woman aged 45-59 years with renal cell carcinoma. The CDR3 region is CASSLVPGGRNTEAFF. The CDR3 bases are TGTGCCAGCAGCTTAGTCCCGGGGGGACGGAACACTGAAGCTTTCTTT.